The T cell receptor (beta chain) described here comes from a study of T cell changes during pregnancy in multiple sclerosis. Germline CDR1 is LNHDA and CDR2 is SQIVND (reference sequence). Deletions cut 3 bases from V and 3 bases from J, with 8 bases between. The CDR3 consists of 14 residues. Profiled with immunoSEQ multiplex PCR; TCRdb holds only in-frame clones, not every one. The sample holds 65,000 to 80,000 clones, approximately 90% seen once. The sequence was collected from a female donor with multiple sclerosis, enrolled in a pregnancy study. The sequencing here drew on peripheral blood, taken in the third trimester of pregnancy. The V and J genes are TRBV19 and TRBJ1-4, with a possible D match to TRBD1 (5 bases). CDR3 nucleotides: TGTGCCAGTAGTATGGGGCGACCTAATGAAAAACTGTTTTTT. Protein: CASSMGRPNEKLFF.